Presented here are 6 T cell receptor beta chains from one specimen sequenced in a study of shared clonotypes between healthy human individuals. Here immunoSEQ multiplex PCR was the method, and the copy in TCRdb shows in-frame clones only, minus some. The sample lists approximately 640,000 clones, 90% occurring once. The sequenced material came from memory CD8+ T cells from PBMCs. Specified subset: CD45RO+ cells pooled with CCR7-negative TemRA cells. All receptors come from a man between 18 and 35 years old in good health. Some clones in this sample may be carry-over from other donors' samples.

The chain employs TRBV6-1 and TRBJ1-1; possible D gene TRBD1, 6 bases. The germline V gene encodes CDR1 MNHNS and CDR2 SASEGT. This CDR3 has 15 residues. Trimming cost V 2 bases and J 2 bases, with 12 bases left between them. The CDR3 region is CASSEWGRGNTEAFF. The CDR3 DNA follows: TGTGCCAGCAGTGAATGGGGCAGGGGAAACACTGAAGCTTTCTTT.

V usage is TRBV2 and J usage is TRBJ1-1; tentatively, D is TRBD1 (5 bases). CDR3 length equals 16 residues. Deletions cut 3 bases from V and 0 bases from J, with 14 bases between. Germline-derived CDR1 and CDR2 are SNHLY and FYNNEI. The CDR3 spells CASSDPQEVMNTEAFF. The CDR3 nucleotides read TGTGCCAGCAGTGATCCACAGGAAGTCATGAACACTGAAGCTTTCTTT.

The chain has TRBV9 and TRBJ2-3, with TRBD2 identical over 8 bases. The CDR3 is 18 residues long. V gave up 4 bases and J gave up 4 bases; unmatched junction bases: 17. Germline CDR1 reads SGDLS; CDR2 reads YYNGEE. The CDR3: CASSLNRFSGMGADTQYF. DNA for the CDR3: TGTGCCAGCAGCCTCAACCGATTTAGCGGGATGGGGGCAGATACGCAGTATTTT.

The chain couples TRBV21-1 to TRBJ2-3; the table's TRBD2 call for D was not verified on the DNA. TRBV21-1 has pseudogene status. The CDR3 extends over 17 amino acids. CDR3 DNA: TGTGCCAGCAGCCGCCGGACTAGCGGGAGGCCCCCAGATACGCAGTATTTT. It specifies CASSRRTSGRPPDTQYF.

The V gene is TRBV4-2, the J gene TRBJ2-1; 10 bases are shared with TRBD2. Trimming cost V 0 bases and J 8 bases; bases outside gene matches: 13. CDR1 and CDR2 (germline): LGHNA, YNFKEQ. The CDR3 runs 18 residues. CDR3 coding DNA: TGTGCCAGCAGCCAAGATCCTTCAATTGTAGCGGGAGGCGATGAGCAGTTCTTC. This sequence encodes CASSQDPSIVAGGDEQFF.

The chain couples TRBV25-1 to TRBJ2-7; maybe TRBD2 (6 bases). CDR1 is MGHDK, CDR2 SYGVNS, per germline. This CDR3 comprises 14 residues. The V gene lost 3 bases and the J gene lost 0 bases, with 9 bases spanning the gap. The CDR3 DNA follows: TGTGCCAGCAGTGAGCGGGGCAGCTCCTACGAGCAGTACTTC. This codes for CASSERGSSYEQYF.